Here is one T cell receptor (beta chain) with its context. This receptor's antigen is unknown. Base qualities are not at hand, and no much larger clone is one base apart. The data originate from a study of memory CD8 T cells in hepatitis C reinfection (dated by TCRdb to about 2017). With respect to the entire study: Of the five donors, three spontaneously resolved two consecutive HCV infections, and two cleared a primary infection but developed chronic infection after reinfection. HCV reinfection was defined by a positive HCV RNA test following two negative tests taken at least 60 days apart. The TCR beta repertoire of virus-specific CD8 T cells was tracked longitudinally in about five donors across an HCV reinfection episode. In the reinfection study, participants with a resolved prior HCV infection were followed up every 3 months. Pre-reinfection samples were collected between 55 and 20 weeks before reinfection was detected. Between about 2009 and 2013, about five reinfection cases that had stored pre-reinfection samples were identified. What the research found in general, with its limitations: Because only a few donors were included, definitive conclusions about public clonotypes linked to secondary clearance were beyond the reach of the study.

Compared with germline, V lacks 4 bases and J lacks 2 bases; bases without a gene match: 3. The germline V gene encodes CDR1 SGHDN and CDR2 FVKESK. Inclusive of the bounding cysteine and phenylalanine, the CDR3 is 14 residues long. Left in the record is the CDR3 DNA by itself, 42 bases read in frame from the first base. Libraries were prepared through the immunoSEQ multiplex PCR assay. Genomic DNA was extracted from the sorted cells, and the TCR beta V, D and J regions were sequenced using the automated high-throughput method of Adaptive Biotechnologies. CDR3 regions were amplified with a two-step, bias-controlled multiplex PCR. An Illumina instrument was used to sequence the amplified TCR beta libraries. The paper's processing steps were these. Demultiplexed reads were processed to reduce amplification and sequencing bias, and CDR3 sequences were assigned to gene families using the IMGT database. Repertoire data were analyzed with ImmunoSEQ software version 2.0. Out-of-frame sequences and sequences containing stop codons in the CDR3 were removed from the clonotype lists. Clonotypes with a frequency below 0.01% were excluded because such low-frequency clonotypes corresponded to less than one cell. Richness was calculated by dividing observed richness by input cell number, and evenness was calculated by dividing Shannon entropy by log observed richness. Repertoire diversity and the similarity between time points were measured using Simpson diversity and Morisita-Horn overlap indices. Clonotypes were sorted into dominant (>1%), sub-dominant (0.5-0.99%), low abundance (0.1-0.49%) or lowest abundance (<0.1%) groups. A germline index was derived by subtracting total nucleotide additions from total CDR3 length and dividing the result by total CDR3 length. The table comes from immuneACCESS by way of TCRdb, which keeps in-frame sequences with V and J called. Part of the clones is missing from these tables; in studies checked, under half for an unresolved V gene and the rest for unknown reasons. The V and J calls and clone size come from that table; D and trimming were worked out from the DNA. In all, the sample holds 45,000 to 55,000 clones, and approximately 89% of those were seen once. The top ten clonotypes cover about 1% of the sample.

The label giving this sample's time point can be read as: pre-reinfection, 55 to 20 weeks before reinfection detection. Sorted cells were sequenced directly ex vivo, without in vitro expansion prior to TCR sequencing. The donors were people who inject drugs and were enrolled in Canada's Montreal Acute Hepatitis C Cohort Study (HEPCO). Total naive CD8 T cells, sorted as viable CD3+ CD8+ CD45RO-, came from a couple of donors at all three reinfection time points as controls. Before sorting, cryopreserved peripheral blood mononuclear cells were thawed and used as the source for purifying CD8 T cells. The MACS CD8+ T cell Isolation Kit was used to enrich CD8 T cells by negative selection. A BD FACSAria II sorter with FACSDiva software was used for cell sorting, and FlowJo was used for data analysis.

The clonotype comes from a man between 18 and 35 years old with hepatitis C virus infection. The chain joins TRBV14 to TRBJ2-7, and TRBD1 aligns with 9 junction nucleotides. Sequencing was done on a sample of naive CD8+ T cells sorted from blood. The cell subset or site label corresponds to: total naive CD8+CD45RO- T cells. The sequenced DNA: TGTGCCAGCAGCCCGGGACAGGGACCCTACGAGCAGTACTTC. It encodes CASSPGQGPYEQYF.